This T cell receptor beta chain is drawn from a study of vaccination effects on CD4 cells after COVID-19. Germline V gene sequence: CDR1 SQVTM, CDR2 ANQGSEA. CDR3 length equals 9 residues. For this clone: Antigen unknown. One end of the junction does not line up with germline, which may come from a read error.

Once cultured for about 9 days, the cells underwent separation to obtain CD4+ T cells. Participants completed two doses of the BNT162b2 or mRNA-1273 vaccine. Only in-frame clones appear in the TCRdb table, and some are missing; sequencing was by immunoSEQ multiplex PCR. The table has around 47,000 clones, over 60% seen once. Sequenced material: CD4+ T cells from PBMCs cultured without peptide, taken after COVID-19 vaccination. The receptor was derived from a human donor who received a COVID-19 vaccine. The V and J genes are TRBV29-1 and TRBJ1-2; D unresolved. CDR3 nucleotide sequence: TGCAGCGTTGAAGATAGGAGGTCCTTC. Protein product: CSVEDRRSF.